The 2 T cell receptor beta chains presented below share a single source sample, sequenced in a study of T cell responses to AZD1222 COVID-19 vaccine. TCRdb keeps only in-frame clones here, not all; method: immunoSEQ multiplex PCR. The sample lists 120,000 or so clones, about 86% occurring once. The sample here was peripheral blood, taken 28 days after the second AZD1222 dose. Source of these receptors: an adult who received the AZD1222 COVID-19 vaccine.

The chain joins TRBV30 to TRBJ1-6, with TRBD1 as a possible D gene (5 bases). Trimming removed 0 bases at V and 6 bases at J, with 6 bases between. Germline V gives CDR1 GTSNPN, CDR2 SVGIG (reference sequence). CDR3 size: 13 residues. The CDR3 is CAWSVQGNSPLHF. As DNA, the CDR3 is TGTGCCTGGAGTGTCCAGGGTAATTCACCCCTCCACTTT.

The DNA of the CDR3 is TGTGCCAGCAGCTTAAAGCGGGGAGGGGAGACCCAGTACTTC. Its protein is CASSLKRGGETQYF. The chain joins TRBV7-6 to TRBJ2-5; TRBD2 matches at 7 bases. The germline CDR1 and CDR2 sequences are SGHVS and FNYEAQ. CDR3 length equals 14 residues. V trimming: 2 bases; J trimming: 5 bases; junction bases outside the gene matches: 5. The full variable domain, completed using reference TRBV7-6 and TRBJ2-5, is GAGVSQSPRYKVTKRGQDVALRCDPISGHVSLYWYRQALGQGPEFLTYFNYEAQQDKSGLPNDRFSAERPEGSISTLTIQRTEQRDSAMYRCASSLKRGGETQYFGPGTRLLVL.